This entry concerns a single T cell receptor beta chain. As yet, its antigen is unknown. The CDR3 runs 11 residues. Between the trimmed V and J ends, which lost 6 bases and 6 bases, there was a span of 8 bases. CDR1 LGHNT and CDR2 FRNRAP come from the germline V gene. The sample belongs to a study of T cells after posttransplantation cyclophosphamide. Regarding the study as a whole: Recipient CMV seropositivity and CMV reactivation strongly tracked TRB clonality. TRB overlap between skin or GI tissue T cells and blood was limited.

Peripheral blood was collected from the related graft donor on the marrow donation day. Method: immunoSEQ multiplex PCR; TCRdb's copy keeps in-frame clones and lacks some. The profile shows about 52,000 clones, 94% of them singletons. V usage is TRBV12-5 and J usage is TRBJ1-2; D is uncertain. This receptor was taken from a woman in her 30s in good health and a related stem cell transplant donor. The sequencing sample was made of PBMCs. The CDR3 reads CASGSTDGYTF. The CDR3 coding sequence is TGTGCTAGTGGCTCCACGGATGGCTACACCTTC. Full variable domain (outside the CDR3, taken from reference TRBV12-5 and TRBJ1-2): DARVTQTPRHKVTEMGQEVTMRCQPILGHNTVFWYRQTMMQGLELLAYFRNRAPLDDSGMPKDRFSAEMPDATLATLKIQPSEPRDSAVYFCASGSTDGYTFGSGTRLTVV.